Below, 8 T cell receptor beta chains from the same sample are listed, as sequenced in a study of blood T cell repertoires in COVID-19. Clones were sequenced by immunoSEQ multiplex PCR, and TCRdb holds only the in-frame ones, with some missing. The data show approximately 210,000 clones, approximately 81% seen once. The specimen was peripheral blood. These receptor sequences come from a man aged 30 to 39 with active or convalescent COVID-19.

The chain has TRBV14 and TRBJ1-4; 7 bases align to TRBD1. The CDR3 runs to 16 residues. After removal of 0 bases from V and 0 bases from J, the junction contained 1 base not matched to a gene. Germline V gene data show CDR1 as SGHDN and CDR2 as FVKESK. CDR3 in amino acids: CASSQETGPTNEKLFF. The CDR3 nucleotides read TGTGCCAGCAGCCAAGAGACAGGGCCAACTAATGAAAAACTGTTTTTT.

The chain uses TRBV7-2 and TRBJ1-2; D not certain. Germline CDR1 reads SGHTA; CDR2 reads FQGNSA. The CDR3 is 14 residues long. Trimming shortened V by 2 bases and J by 2 bases, and 9 bases separated the two germline ends. This CDR3 is CASSLSAGNYGYTF. Here the CDR3 DNA reads TGTGCCAGCAGCTTATCGGCGGGAAACTATGGCTACACCTTC. Full variable domain (missing parts from reference TRBV7-2 and TRBJ1-2): GAGVSQSPSNKVTEKGKDVELRCDPISGHTALYWYRQSLGQGLEFLIYFQGNSAPDKSGLPSDRFSAERTGGSVSTLTIQRTQQEDSAVYLCASSLSAGNYGYTFGSGTRLTVV.

The chain is built from TRBV7-9 and TRBJ1-6, with a tentative D call TRBD1 (5 bases). Per germline, CDR1 SEHNR and CDR2 FQNEAQ (reference sequence). V was shortened by 7 bases and J by 7 bases, with 14 bases between the two germline ends. The CDR3 runs to 14 residues. This CDR3 is CASTREGINSPLHF. Here the CDR3 DNA reads TGTGCCAGCACCCGGGAGGGGATCAATTCACCCCTCCACTTT.

The CDR3 bases are TGTGCCAGCAGCCCGAAGGACATTAATGAAAAACTGTTTTTT. It codes for CASSPKDINEKLFF. The chain carries TRBV9 and TRBJ1-4; TRBD1 is a possible D gene (5 bases). The germline gives CDR1 SGDLS, CDR2 YYNGEE. CDR3 length equals 14 residues. The V end lost 4 bases, the J end lost 4 bases, and 11 bases lay between the germline ends.

Turning to this clone: The sample contains more than one DNA sequence encoding this CDR3. This rearrangement joins TRBV3-1 (or the pseudogene TRBV3-2) to TRBJ2-7; D possibly corresponds to TRBD1 (6 bases). Germline lookup yields CDR1 LGHDT and CDR2 YNNKEL (reference sequence). The CDR3 runs to 12 residues. The V end lost 2 bases, the J end lost 4 bases, and 6 bases lay between the germline ends. In DNA form, the CDR3 reads TGTGCCAGCAGCCAACAGGGGTACGAGCAGTACTTC. Its protein product is CASSQQGYEQYF.

This rearrangement joins TRBV15 to TRBJ2-1; D perhaps matches TRBD2 (5 bases). CDR1 is LNHNV and CDR2 is YYDKDF in the germline V gene (reference sequence). The CDR3 runs 16 residues. The V and J ends lost 3 bases and 4 bases respectively, with 16 bases between them. CDR3 sequence (DNA): TGTGCCACCAGCAGTGTTGGAGGAGTTAGTTACAATGAGCAGTTCTTC. This gives the protein CATSSVGGVSYNEQFF.

The rearrangement links TRBV24-1 to TRBJ2-3, with 9 bases matching TRBD2. The germline gives CDR1 KGHDR, CDR2 SFDVKD. This CDR3 has 16 amino acids. With V trimmed by 4 bases and J by 0 bases, 4 bases remained unmatched. The CDR3 loop reads CATSDPTSGSTDTQYF. The CDR3 nucleotides read TGTGCCACCAGTGACCCAACTAGCGGGAGCACAGATACGCAGTATTTT.

This chain connects TRBV19 to TRBJ2-7; 11 bases agree with TRBD2. The CDR3 sequence is 16 residues long. V shed 5 bases, J shed 2 bases, and the junction held 8 bases outside the gene matches. Germline V gene data show CDR1 as LNHDA and CDR2 as SQIVND (reference sequence). The CDR3 bases are TGTGCCAGTAGTCCGGGACTAGCGGAGCAACCCTACGAGCAGTACTTC. As protein: CASSPGLAEQPYEQYF. Drawing the rest from reference TRBV19 and TRBJ2-7, the complete variable domain is DGGITQSPKYLFRKEGQNVTLSCEQNLNHDAMYWYRQDPGQGLRLIYYSQIVNDFQKGDIAEGYSVSREKKESFPLTVTSAQKNPTAFYLCASSPGLAEQPYEQYFGPGTRLTVT.